This section outlines one T cell receptor beta chain sequence together with its context. Its target is unknown. CDR1 and CDR2 (germline): SGHDT, YYEEEE. There are 16 residues in the CDR3. V lost 3 bases, J lost 6 bases, and 16 bases lay in between. The source of the sample is a study of cytomegalovirus exposure and HLA in healthy donors. Study information: An analysis done earlier identified more than 90 million unique TCR beta sequences from about 179 million T cells. Study results and caveats: Highly shared variants forming one cluster were likely a sequencing artifact.

The PCR used 60 Vbeta and 13 Jbeta primers. Assay: immunoSEQ multiplex PCR; the TCRdb copy retains only in-frame clones and omits some. The sample lists some 170,000 clones, 75% to 85% occurring once. The sequenced sample consisted of PBMCs. This receptor was identified in a young woman in good health and CMV-seropositive. This chain connects TRBV5-6 to TRBJ1-6; tentative D call: TRBD1 (6 bases). CDR3 residues: CASSSLGSGANSPLHF. The CDR3 DNA follows: TGTGCCAGCAGCTCCCTGGGGTCAGGGGCTAATTCACCCCTCCACTTT.